What follows are 23 T cell receptor beta chains derived from one specimen sequenced in a study of blood T cell repertoires in COVID-19. The assay was immunoSEQ multiplex PCR, and TCRdb's table has in-frame clones only and misses some. The data show more than 150,000 clones, 80% to 90% seen once. Sequenced input: peripheral blood. Source of these receptors: a woman aged 18-29 years who had recovered from COVID-19.

This clone was seen only once. The chain couples TRBV2 to TRBJ2-5, with D possibly TRBD1 on 6 matching bases. V was cut by 4 bases and J by 1 base, with 10 bases left in between. The germline CDR1 and CDR2 sequences are SNHLY and FYNNEI. The CDR3 consists of 14 residues. In DNA form, the CDR3 reads TGTGCCAGCAGTGGGAGGACAGCCCAAGAGACCCAGTACTTC. It specifies CASSGRTAQETQYF.

This chain joins TRBV10-3 and TRBJ1-1; tentatively, D is TRBD1 (5 bases). Trimming pared 6 bases from V and 4 bases from J, leaving 15 bases between. The V gene's germline CDR1 is ENHRY and CDR2 SYGVKD. This CDR3 spans 14 amino acids. The CDR3 reads CAISEEGGVTEAFF. CDR3 coding DNA: TGTGCCATCAGCGAAGAGGGAGGGGTCACTGAAGCTTTCTTT.

V and J are TRBV2 and TRBJ2-4; a weak D match, TRBD1 (5 bases). The germline gives CDR1 SNHLY, CDR2 FYNNEI. Trimming shortened V by 4 bases and J by 9 bases, and 19 bases separated the two germline ends. The CDR3 covers 15 residues. CDR3: CASSGGFLGGTIQYF. The CDR3 DNA sequence: TGTGCCAGCAGTGGGGGCTTCTTAGGCGGTACCATTCAGTACTTC.

This sequence joins TRBV6-5 and TRBJ2-5, with 9 nucleotides matching TRBD2. CDR3 length equals 16 residues. The germline V gene encodes CDR1 MNHEY and CDR2 SVGAGI. J lost 1 base, V lost 0 bases, and 3 bases had no gene match. The CDR3 nucleotides are TGTGCCAGCAGTTACTCGAGACTAGCGGTCCAAGAGACCCAGTACTTC. Residues: CASSYSRLAVQETQYF.

This clone was counted only a few times. The DNA of the CDR3 is TGTGCCAGCAGCGCCCAGACGACAGGGGGTTCACCCCTCCACTTT. Translating gives CASSAQTTGGSPLHF. This chain links TRBV9 with TRBJ1-6; 9 bases map to TRBD1. CDR1 and CDR2 from the germline V gene are SGDLS and YYNGEE. The CDR3 sequence is 15 residues long. The junction had 7 bases not matched to a gene; V was cut back by 3 bases and J by 9 bases.

The genes are TRBV29-1 and TRBJ1-2, with D possibly matching TRBD1 (5 bases). Per the germline V gene, CDR1 is SQVTM and CDR2 is ANQGSEA. Trimming shortened V by 7 bases and J by 8 bases, and 11 bases separated the two germline ends. This CDR3 is built from 10 residues. CDR3 protein: CSAGEVGYTF. In DNA, the CDR3 is TGCAGCGCGGGGGAGGTCGGCTACACCTTC.

The V gene is TRBV21-1, the J gene TRBJ2-7; the D segment call TRBD2 is taken from the table without a DNA check. TRBV21-1 has pseudogene status. The CDR3 extends over 17 amino acids. CDR3 sequence reads: CASSKALTGELDYEQYV. CDR3 DNA sequence: TGTGCCAGCAGCAAAGCCCTCACGGGAGAGCTTGACTACGAGCAGTACGTC.

Here the CDR3 reads CSASLRSGSSYNEQFF. In DNA, the CDR3 is TGCAGTGCTAGTCTGAGGAGCGGCTCCTCCTACAATGAGCAGTTCTTC. The chain combines TRBV20-1 with TRBJ2-1, with D possibly TRBD2 on 5 matching bases. V was pared by 3 bases and J by 0 bases, with 15 bases between. The CDR3 totals 16 residues. Germline V gene data show CDR1 as DFQATT and CDR2 as SNEGSKA (reference sequence).

The genes are TRBV25-1 and TRBJ2-2; 7 nucleotides align to TRBD2. The CDR3 covers 18 residues. The ends lost 6 bases at V and 7 bases at J; junction bases unmatched: 20. The germline V gene encodes CDR1 MGHDK and CDR2 SYGVNS. CDR3 nucleotide sequence: TGTGCCAGCAGCAGGGACTATCGGGCAAGCGGGATGGACGGGGAGCTGTTTTTT. Residues: CASSRDYRASGMDGELFF.

The chain combines TRBV2 with TRBJ2-2; D call uncertain. CDR1 and CDR2 from the germline V gene are SNHLY and FYNNEI. V was cut by 5 bases and J by 7 bases, with 8 bases left in between. The CDR3 totals 12 residues. CDR3: CASSHEVGELFF. The CDR3 DNA is TGTGCCAGCAGTCACGAGGTCGGGGAGCTGTTTTTT. Looking up the rest from reference TRBV2 and TRBJ2-2 gives the full variable domain: EPEVTQTPSHQVTQMGQEVILRCVPISNHLYFYWYRQILGQKVEFLVSFYNNEISEKSEIFDDQFSVERPDGSNFTLKIRSTKLEDSAMYFCASSHEVGELFFGEGSRLTVL.

The rearrangement uses TRBV12-3 or TRBV12-4 and TRBJ1-1; the D is unclear. The CDR3 extends over 13 amino acids. V was shortened by 1 base and J by 4 bases, with 7 bases between the two germline ends. The CDR3 is CASSLGEATEAFF. The CDR3 nucleotides are TGTGCCAGCAGTTTAGGGGAGGCCACTGAAGCTTTCTTT.

V gene TRBV19 combines with J gene TRBJ1-1; D uncertain. The CDR3 has 14 amino acids. Per germline, CDR1 LNHDA and CDR2 SQIVND (reference sequence). Trimming took off 4 bases at V and 4 bases at J, with 13 bases between the two ends. The CDR3: CASSSPVRSTEAFF. The CDR3, as DNA: TGTGCCAGTAGTAGCCCAGTCCGAAGCACTGAAGCTTTCTTT.

This sequence joins TRBV6-4 and TRBJ2-7; 9 bases fit TRBD2. This CDR3 is 16 amino acids long. V trimming: 0 bases; J trimming: 7 bases; junction bases outside the gene matches: 10. The V gene's germline CDR1 is MRHNA and CDR2 SNTAGT. The CDR3 reads CASSDSRVAGVCEQYV. In nucleotides, the CDR3 is TGTGCCAGCAGTGACTCGAGAGTAGCGGGAGTTTGTGAGCAGTACGTC.

This sequence joins TRBV5-1 and TRBJ2-7; 8 bases line up with TRBD1. CDR1 and CDR2 from the germline V gene are SGHRS and YFSETQ. The CDR3 runs 16 residues. V shed 2 bases, J shed 1 base, and the junction held 8 bases outside the gene matches. CDR3 nucleotide sequence: TGCGCCAGCAGCTTAAAGACAGGGGAGAGATCCTACGAGCAGTACTTC. It yields the protein CASSLKTGERSYEQYF.

V and J are TRBV19 and TRBJ1-5, with 7 bases identical to TRBD1. The junction had 18 bases not matched to a gene; V was cut back by 5 bases and J by 5 bases. This CDR3 has 18 amino acids. Germline values: CDR1 LNHDA, CDR2 SQIVND (reference sequence). CDR3 bases: TGTGCCAGTAGTCCTACAGGGGCCCAGGGTTCACTATATCAGCCCCAGCATTTT. Translated: CASSPTGAQGSLYQPQHF. Full variable domain (remainder filled in from reference TRBV19 and TRBJ1-5): DGGITQSPKYLFRKEGQNVTLSCEQNLNHDAMYWYRQDPGQGLRLIYYSQIVNDFQKGDIAEGYSVSREKKESFPLTVTSAQKNPTAFYLCASSPTGAQGSLYQPQHFGDGTRLSIL.

V and J are TRBV10-1 and TRBJ2-1, with 12 bases that match TRBD2. This CDR3 comprises 15 residues. Germline V lookup: CDR1 WNHNN, CDR2 SYGVQD (reference sequence). The V gene end was trimmed by 10 bases and the J gene end by 7 bases; junction bases not matched to a gene: 11. DNA for the CDR3: TGCGCCACCACAAAGTCTAGCGGGAGGGGAAATGAGCAGTTCTTC. This codes for CATTKSSGRGNEQFF.

J is TRBJ1-2 and V is TRBV4-3; D gene unclear. The germline V gene has CDR1 LGHNA and CDR2 YSLEER. This CDR3 region has 13 residues. Trimming pared 0 bases from V and 8 bases from J, leaving 10 bases between. CDR3 region: CASSQDEGGGYTF. DNA for the CDR3: TGCGCCAGCAGCCAAGATGAGGGAGGGGGCTACACCTTC.

V usage is TRBV15 and J usage is TRBJ1-2; a weak D match, TRBD1 (6 bases). CDR1 and CDR2 (germline): LNHNV, YYDKDF (reference sequence). V was shortened by 5 bases and J by 3 bases, with 16 bases between the two germline ends. The CDR3 extends over 15 amino acids. CDR3 sequence (DNA): TGTGCCACCAGCGAACAGGGTACCTGGGACTATGGCTACACCTTC. It encodes CATSEQGTWDYGYTF.

The chain links TRBV3-1 (or the pseudogene TRBV3-2) to TRBJ2-5; the D gene is possibly TRBD1 (6 bases). The V end lost 4 bases, the J end lost 5 bases, and 8 bases lay between the germline ends. The CDR3 is 12 residues long. The germline V gene encodes CDR1 LGHDT and CDR2 YNNKEL (reference sequence). In DNA form, the CDR3 reads TGTGCCAGCAGCCTGAGGGGGGAGACCCAGTACTTC. Its protein product is CASSLRGETQYF.

The chain couples TRBV2 to TRBJ2-3; D is possibly TRBD1 (5 bases). The V gene lost 1 base and the J gene lost 2 bases, with 10 bases spanning the gap. The CDR3 spans 15 residues. Germline V gene lookup returns CDR1 SNHLY and CDR2 FYNNEI. As DNA, the CDR3 is TGTGCCAGCAGTGAAGTCATGGGGCCCACAGATACGCAGTATTTT. Its protein product is CASSEVMGPTDTQYF.

This clone occurred once. The rearrangement joins TRBV2 to TRBJ1-6; TRBD1 matches at 9 bases. The CDR3 covers 15 residues. Germline trimming cut 5 bases from V and 6 bases from J; bases unmatched to any gene: 5. The germline CDR1 and CDR2 sequences are SNHLY and FYNNEI. The CDR3 here is CASSSMTGGNSPLHF. The CDR3 coding sequence is TGTGCCAGCAGTTCGATGACAGGGGGTAATTCACCCCTCCACTTT.

This clone was picked up one time. The J gene is TRBJ2-3, the V gene TRBV5-1; TRBD2 might be the D (6 bases). The CDR3 length is 15 residues. Germline loops: CDR1 SGHRS, CDR2 YFSETQ. The germline V and J ends were trimmed by 4 bases and 4 bases, with 16 bases remaining between them. In DNA form, the CDR3 reads TGCGCCAGCAGCCCGGGACTTGGGCAGGCAGATACGCAGTATTTT. Encoded protein: CASSPGLGQADTQYF.

The chain joins TRBV3-1 (or the pseudogene TRBV3-2) to TRBJ2-2; 7 nucleotides agree with TRBD2. This CDR3 is 14 amino acids long. In germline, CDR1 is LGHDT, CDR2 YNNKEL (reference sequence). Unmatched junction bases numbered 2, after V lost 1 base and J lost 6 bases. The CDR3 DNA sequence: TGTGCCAGCAGCCAAGTTCGGGGGGCCGGGGAGCTGTTTTTT. Its protein product is CASSQVRGAGELFF.